The TCR beta chain described here comes from a study of glioma-infiltrating T cells. Study-level findings and limits: Tissue-blood divergence was below expectation in non-neoplastic patients, above in gliomas. CDR3 overlap between tissue and blood was very small.

For this clonotype: Its antigen is unknown. Germline and junction disagree at one end, which may indicate a read error.

TCR alpha and beta CDR3 regions were amplified from RNA using iRepertoire nested multiplex PCR. Each CDR3 protein gets one entry after TCRdb re-called the multiplex PCR reads with MiXCR. The sample consists of about 130,000 distinct CDR3 sequences, roughly a quarter of them appearing once. The receptor's source is a human donor with low-grade glioma or glioblastoma, undergoing nonglioma brain surgery, or in good health (not recorded which). The sequenced material came from glioma tissue, nonneoplastic brain tissue, or PBMCs (not recorded which).

The CDR3 DNA reads TGTGCCAGCGGTGCAGCTGGAAACAACATATATTTT. This translates into CASGAAGNNIYF. The chain recombines TRBV6-1 with TRBJ1-3; no clear D gene. CDR1 MNHNS and CDR2 SASEGT come from the germline V gene. The CDR3 totals 12 residues.